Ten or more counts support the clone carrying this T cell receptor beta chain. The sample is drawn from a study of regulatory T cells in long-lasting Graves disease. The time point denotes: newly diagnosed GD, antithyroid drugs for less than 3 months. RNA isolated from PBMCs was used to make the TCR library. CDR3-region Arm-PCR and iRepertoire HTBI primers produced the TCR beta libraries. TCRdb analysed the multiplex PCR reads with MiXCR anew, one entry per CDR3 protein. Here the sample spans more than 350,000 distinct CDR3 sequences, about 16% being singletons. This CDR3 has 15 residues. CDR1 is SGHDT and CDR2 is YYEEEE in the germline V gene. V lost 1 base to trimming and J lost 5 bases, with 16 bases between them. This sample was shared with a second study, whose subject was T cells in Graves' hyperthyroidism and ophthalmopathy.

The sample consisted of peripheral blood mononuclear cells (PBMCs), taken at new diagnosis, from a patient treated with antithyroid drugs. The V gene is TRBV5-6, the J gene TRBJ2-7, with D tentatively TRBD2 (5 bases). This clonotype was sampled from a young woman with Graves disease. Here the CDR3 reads CASSLLTGLTNEQYF. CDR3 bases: TGTGCCAGCAGCTTGCTTACGGGATTGACAAACGAGCAGTACTTC.